This T cell receptor (beta chain) was identified in a study of T cells in Graves' hyperthyroidism and ophthalmopathy (dated by TCRdb to the late 2010s). Notes on the research overall: Peripheral blood samples were taken at initial diagnosis, before any treatment was given. In roughly six Graves' hyperthyroidism patients, the study also compared T-cell repertoires from thyroid tissue with T-cell repertoires from blood. Following sampling, methimazole starting at 30 mg daily was given to hyperthyroidism patients, and high-dose intravenous methylprednisolone was given to ophthalmopathy patients. A discovery cohort of approximately 100 patients, 43 with Graves' ophthalmopathy and about 58 with stable Graves' hyperthyroidism, was used to find distinguishing TCR V-J signatures. The roughly 90 discovery patients were divided at random into training and test sets in a 7:3 ratio. Prospective prediction of ophthalmopathy was tested in an independent validation cohort consisting of 18 hyperthyroidism patients and 15 to 17 patients who later progressed to ophthalmopathy. The paper describes TCR Vbeta CDR3 sequencing of 140 or so peripheral blood samples, made up of about 41 ophthalmopathy patients, 70 to 75 hyperthyroidism patients and roughly 17 progressor patients. The full study reports these points: Most expanded thyroid clonotypes (frequency above 0.001) were also found in blood, which suggests that blood repertoires may mirror thyroid immune responses. No statistical method was used to fix the sample size in advance, and group allocation was not hidden from the investigators. During validation, the model predicted progression to ophthalmopathy a median of approximately six months ahead of onset, with more than 60% sensitivity and 72% to 80% specificity. A model built on a 13 V-J signature distinguished ophthalmopathy from stable hyperthyroidism, reaching roughly 88% sensitivity and around 82% specificity in cross-validation and 80%/75% in testing.

In the ophthalmopathy patients, disease was moderately to severely active, with a Clinical Activity Score of 3 or more, a NOSPECS grade of 4 or more, and a duration of less than 3 months. Any patient with an uncontrolled infection, another autoimmune disease, pregnancy or lactation was excluded. Diagnoses were based on clinical symptoms, serum thyroxine and TRAb, thyroid ultrasound and orbital computed tomography. PBMCs were isolated from about 10 ml of fresh peripheral blood by Ficoll-Paque density gradient centrifugation. Total RNA was extracted using Trizol reagent, and RNA quality was assessed on an Agilent 2100 Bioanalyzer. The TCR beta CDR3 regions were amplified from RNA transcripts. The TCR CDR3 was subjected to a first round of RT-PCR using the HTBI primer set and the Qiagen OneStep RT-PCR kit. A second multiplex PCR round built the libraries, followed by size selection and purification. Paired-end sequencing of the libraries was performed with 100 bp reads on an Illumina HiSeq2000. The authors' pipeline ran thus. Raw data were processed with SOAPnuke, discarding reads with adapters, uncalled bases, mean Phred below 15, or no exact constant-primer or identifier match. COPE v1.2.5 was used to merge high-quality paired reads, and clonotypes were defined as unique nucleotide sequences. MiTCR v1.1 was used to align the clonotypes against IMGT TRBV, TRBD and TRBJ reference segments. Only V-J combinations with frequency above 0.0001, covering about 99% of repertoires, were analysed. A TCS score was defined as the ratio between F50 (clonal expansion) and ExV (chaos), using BLOSUM62-based TCRdist between CDR3 peptides within each V-J. Welch's t-statistics and random forest reduced just over 500 V-J features to 10 to 15, which were used in a naive Bayes classifier (R e1071). Through fastp at Q25 and MiXCR, TCRdb rebuilt clones from the public reads, retaining in-frame beta chains. When rows share a CDR3 protein, they turn into one entry using the most common DNA and genes. These V and J calls are TCRdb output, not the study's own analysis. The sample has 530,000 or so distinct CDR3 sequences on record, around 24% of them singletons. The ten top clones hold approximately 11% of the sample.

This clonotype was seen many times. Its antigen remains undetermined. No qualities accompany the bases; no much larger clone lies one base away. The source is a woman younger than 45 with Graves' ophthalmopathy. Material for sequencing was blood.

The CDR3: CASSLARGLYGYTF. The DNA sequence reads TGTGCCAGCAGTTTGGCCAGGGGCCTCTATGGCTACACCTTC. The sequence is built from TRBV12-3 or TRBV12-4 and TRBJ1-2, and TRBD1 may be the D gene, going by 6 matching bases. The CDR3 starts with the cysteine, ends with the phenylalanine, and has 14 residues. Only the CDR3 portion is preserved as DNA: 42 bases, with reading frame beginning at the first base. Trimming costs V 3 bases and J 4 bases, and their ends lie 12 bases apart.